This TCR beta chain is drawn from a study of neoadjuvant anti-PD-1 for oral cavity cancer. Notes on the study in general: Only a few patients per response group were TCR-analyzed; validation needed.

Looked up from germline, CDR1 is SGHRS and CDR2 is YFSETQ. This CDR3 region has 15 residues. The V end was cut by 0 bases, the J end by 3 bases, with 10 bases between. A word on this clone: Its antigen remains unknown.

The table came from immunoSEQ multiplex PCR; TCRdb's copy has only in-frame clones and leaves some out. Of over 80,000 clones in the sample, 84% were seen once. The specimen comprised PBMCs, sampled before nivolumab (anti-PD-1) treatment. The chain is built from TRBV5-1 and TRBJ1-5; no clear D gene. This sequence was found in a person between 35 and 79 years old with oral cavity squamous cell carcinoma. The CDR3: CASSLGGVVNQPQHF. CDR3 DNA: TGCGCCAGCAGCTTGGGGGGTGTTGTCAATCAGCCCCAGCATTTT. Full variable domain (outside the CDR3, taken from reference TRBV5-1 and TRBJ1-5): KAGVTQTPRYLIKTRGQQVTLSCSPISGHRSVSWYQQTPGQGLQFLFEYFSETQRNKGNFPGRFSGRQFSNSRSEMNVSTLELGDSALYLCASSLGGVVNQPQHFGDGTRLSIL.